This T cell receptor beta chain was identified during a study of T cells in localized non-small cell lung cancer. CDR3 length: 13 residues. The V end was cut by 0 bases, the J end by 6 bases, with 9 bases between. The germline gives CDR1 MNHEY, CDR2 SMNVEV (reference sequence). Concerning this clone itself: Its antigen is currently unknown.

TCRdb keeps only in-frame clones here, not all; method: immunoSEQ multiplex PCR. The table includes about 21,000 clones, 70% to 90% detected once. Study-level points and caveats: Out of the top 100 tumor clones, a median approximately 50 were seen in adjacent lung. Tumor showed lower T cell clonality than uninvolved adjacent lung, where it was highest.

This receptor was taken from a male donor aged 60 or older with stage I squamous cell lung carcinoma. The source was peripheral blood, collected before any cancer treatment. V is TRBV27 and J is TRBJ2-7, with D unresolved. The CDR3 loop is CASSLSWGFEQYF. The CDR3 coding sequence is TGTGCCAGCAGTTTATCGTGGGGTTTCGAGCAGTACTTC.